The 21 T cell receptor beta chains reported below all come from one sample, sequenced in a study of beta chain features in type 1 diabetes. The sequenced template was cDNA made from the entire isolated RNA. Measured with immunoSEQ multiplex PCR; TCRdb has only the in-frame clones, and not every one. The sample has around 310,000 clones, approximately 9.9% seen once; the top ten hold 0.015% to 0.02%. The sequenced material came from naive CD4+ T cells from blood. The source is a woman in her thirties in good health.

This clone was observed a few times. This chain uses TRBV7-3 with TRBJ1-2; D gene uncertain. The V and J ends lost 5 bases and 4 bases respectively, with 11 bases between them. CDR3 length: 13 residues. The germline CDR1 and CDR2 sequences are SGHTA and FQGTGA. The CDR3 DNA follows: TGTGCCAGCAGCCCCCGGGAGGGCTATGGCTACACCTTC. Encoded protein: CASSPREGYGYTF.

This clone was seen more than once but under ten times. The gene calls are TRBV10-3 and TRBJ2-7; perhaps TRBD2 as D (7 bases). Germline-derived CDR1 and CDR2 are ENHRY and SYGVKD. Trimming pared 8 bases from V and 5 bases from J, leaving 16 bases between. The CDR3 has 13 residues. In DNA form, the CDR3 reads TGTGCCATCTCTCTCGGGGGGCTGGACGAGCAGTACTTC. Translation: CAISLGGLDEQYF.

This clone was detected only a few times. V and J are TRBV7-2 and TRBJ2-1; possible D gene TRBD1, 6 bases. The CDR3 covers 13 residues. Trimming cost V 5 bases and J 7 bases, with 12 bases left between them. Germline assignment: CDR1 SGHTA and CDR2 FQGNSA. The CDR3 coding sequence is TGTGCCAGCAGCACCAGACAGGTAAATGAGCAGTTCTTC. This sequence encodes CASSTRQVNEQFF.

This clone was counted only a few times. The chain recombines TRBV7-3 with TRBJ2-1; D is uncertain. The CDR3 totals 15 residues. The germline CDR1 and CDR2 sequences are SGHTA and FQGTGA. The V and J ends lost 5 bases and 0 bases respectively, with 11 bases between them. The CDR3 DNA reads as TGTGCCAGCAGCCATGAATCTAGCTCCTACAATGAGCAGTTCTTC. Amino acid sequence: CASSHESSSYNEQFF.

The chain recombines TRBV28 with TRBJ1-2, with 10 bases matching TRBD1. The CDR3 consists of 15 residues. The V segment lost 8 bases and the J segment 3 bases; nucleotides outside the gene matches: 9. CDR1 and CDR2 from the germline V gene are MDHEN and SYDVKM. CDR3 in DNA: TGTGCCAGCGTAACCGGGACAGGGGCCTACTATGGCTACACCTTC. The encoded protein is CASVTGTGAYYGYTF.

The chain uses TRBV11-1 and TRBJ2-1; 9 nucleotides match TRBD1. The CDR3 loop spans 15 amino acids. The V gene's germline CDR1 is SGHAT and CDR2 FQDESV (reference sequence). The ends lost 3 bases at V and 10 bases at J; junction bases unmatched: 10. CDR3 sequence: CASSFAGQGDSEQFF. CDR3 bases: TGTGCCAGCAGCTTCGCGGGACAGGGTGATAGCGAGCAGTTCTTC.

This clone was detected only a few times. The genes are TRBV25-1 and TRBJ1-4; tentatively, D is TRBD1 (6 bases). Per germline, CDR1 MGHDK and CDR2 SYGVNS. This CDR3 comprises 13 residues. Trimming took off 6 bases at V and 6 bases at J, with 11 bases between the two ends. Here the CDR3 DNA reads TGTGCCAGCAGCAGGGGAGCTGATGAAAAACTGTTTTTT. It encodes CASSRGADEKLFF.

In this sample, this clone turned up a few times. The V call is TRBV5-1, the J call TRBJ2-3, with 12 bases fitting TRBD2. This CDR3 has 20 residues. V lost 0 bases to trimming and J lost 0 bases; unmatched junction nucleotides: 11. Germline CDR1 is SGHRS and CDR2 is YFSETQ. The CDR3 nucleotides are TGCGCCAGCAGCTTGGAGCGGGGGCTAGCGGGAGGGCGAAGCACAGATACGCAGTATTTT. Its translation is CASSLERGLAGGRSTDTQYF.

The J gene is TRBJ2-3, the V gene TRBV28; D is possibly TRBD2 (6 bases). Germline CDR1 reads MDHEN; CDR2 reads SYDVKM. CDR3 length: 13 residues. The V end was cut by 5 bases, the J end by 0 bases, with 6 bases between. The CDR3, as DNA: TGTGCCAGCAGTGGGGGGAGCACAGATACGCAGTATTTT. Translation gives CASSGGSTDTQYF.

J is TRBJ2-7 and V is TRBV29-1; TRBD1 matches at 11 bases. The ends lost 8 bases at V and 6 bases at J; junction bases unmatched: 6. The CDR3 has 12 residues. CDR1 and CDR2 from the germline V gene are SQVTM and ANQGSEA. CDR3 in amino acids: CSFRTGGSEQYF. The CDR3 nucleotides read TGCAGCTTTAGGACAGGGGGCTCCGAGCAGTACTTC.

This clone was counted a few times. The CDR3 nucleotides are TGTGCCAGCAGCGAACCCGGGACTAGCGGGAGAATTTACGAGCAGTACTTC. Amino acids: CASSEPGTSGRIYEQYF. The chain employs TRBV21-1 and TRBJ2-7; TRBD2 was called by the table and not checked on the DNA. TRBV21-1 is deemed a pseudogene. The CDR3 length is 17 residues.

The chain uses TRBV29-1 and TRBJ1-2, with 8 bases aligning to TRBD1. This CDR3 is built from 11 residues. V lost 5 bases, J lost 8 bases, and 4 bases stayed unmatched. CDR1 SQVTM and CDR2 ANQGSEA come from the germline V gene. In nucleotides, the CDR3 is TGCAGCGTTCAGGGGGCTCGGGGCTACACCTTC. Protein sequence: CSVQGARGYTF.

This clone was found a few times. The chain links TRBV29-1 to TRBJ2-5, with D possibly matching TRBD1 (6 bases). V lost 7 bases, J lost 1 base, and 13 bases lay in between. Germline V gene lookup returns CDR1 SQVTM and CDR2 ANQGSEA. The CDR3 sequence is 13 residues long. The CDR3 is CSAMRTAQETQYF. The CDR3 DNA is TGCAGCGCCATGCGGACAGCCCAAGAGACCCAGTACTTC.

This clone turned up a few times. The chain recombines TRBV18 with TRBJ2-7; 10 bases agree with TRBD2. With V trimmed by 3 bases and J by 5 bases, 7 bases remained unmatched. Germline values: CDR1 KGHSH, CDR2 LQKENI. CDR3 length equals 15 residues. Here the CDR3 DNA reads TGTGCCAGCTCACCCCTAGCGGGAGCGTCTAACGAGCAGTACTTC. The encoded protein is CASSPLAGASNEQYF.

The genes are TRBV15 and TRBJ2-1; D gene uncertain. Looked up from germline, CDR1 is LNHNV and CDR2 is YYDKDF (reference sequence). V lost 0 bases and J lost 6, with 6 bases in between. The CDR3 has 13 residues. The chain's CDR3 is CATSRDRGNEQFF. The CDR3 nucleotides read TGTGCCACCAGCAGAGATAGAGGCAATGAGCAGTTCTTC.

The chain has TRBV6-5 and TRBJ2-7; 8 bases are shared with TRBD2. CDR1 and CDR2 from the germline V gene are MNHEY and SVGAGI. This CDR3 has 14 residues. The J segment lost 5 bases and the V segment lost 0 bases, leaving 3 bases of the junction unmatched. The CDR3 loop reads CASSYSVAGNEQYF. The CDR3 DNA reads TGTGCCAGCAGTTACTCGGTAGCGGGGAACGAGCAGTACTTC.

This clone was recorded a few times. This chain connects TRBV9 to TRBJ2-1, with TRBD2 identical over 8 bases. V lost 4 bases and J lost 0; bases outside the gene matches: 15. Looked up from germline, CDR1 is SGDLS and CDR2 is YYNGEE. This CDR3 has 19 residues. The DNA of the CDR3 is TGTGCCAGCAGCCGGGCGGGAGGAGCAACGGGGGGCTCCTACAATGAGCAGTTCTTC. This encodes CASSRAGGATGGSYNEQFF.

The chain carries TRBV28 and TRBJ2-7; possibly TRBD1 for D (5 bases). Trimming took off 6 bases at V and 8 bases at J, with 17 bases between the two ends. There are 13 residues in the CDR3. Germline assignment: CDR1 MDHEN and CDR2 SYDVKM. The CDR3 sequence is CASSSLPGNQQYF. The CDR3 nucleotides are TGTGCCAGCAGCTCACTCCCAGGGAATCAGCAGTACTTC.

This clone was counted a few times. CDR3: CASSPGLAGGETQYF. The CDR3 nucleotides read TGTGCCAGCTCACCTGGACTAGCGGGAGGCGAGACCCAGTACTTC. The chain is built from TRBV18 and TRBJ2-5; 14 nucleotides line up with TRBD2. V dropped 3 bases and J dropped 5; count of bases not matched to a gene: 2. The CDR3 covers 15 residues. Germline CDR1 and CDR2: KGHSH and LQKENI. Based on the CDR3 plus reference TRBV18 and TRBJ2-5, the full variable domain is NAGVMQNPRHLVRRRGQEARLRCSPMKGHSHVYWYRQLPEEGLKFMVYLQKENIIDESGMPKERFSAEFPKEGPSILRIQQVVRGDSAAYFCASSPGLAGGETQYFGPGTRLLVL.

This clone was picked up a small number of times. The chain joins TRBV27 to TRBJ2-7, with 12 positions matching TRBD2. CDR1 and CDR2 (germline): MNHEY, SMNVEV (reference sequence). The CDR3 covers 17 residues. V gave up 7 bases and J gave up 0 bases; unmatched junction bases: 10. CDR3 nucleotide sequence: TGTGCCAGCAAAAGGCTAGCGGGAGGGCTTGACTCCTACGAGCAGTACTTC. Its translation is CASKRLAGGLDSYEQYF.

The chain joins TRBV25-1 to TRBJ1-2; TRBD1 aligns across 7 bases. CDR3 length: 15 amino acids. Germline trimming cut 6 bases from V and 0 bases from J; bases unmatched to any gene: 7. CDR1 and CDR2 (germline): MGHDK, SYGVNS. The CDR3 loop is CASSKPGQSNYGYTF. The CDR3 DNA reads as TGTGCCAGCAGCAAACCGGGACAGTCTAACTATGGCTACACCTTC.